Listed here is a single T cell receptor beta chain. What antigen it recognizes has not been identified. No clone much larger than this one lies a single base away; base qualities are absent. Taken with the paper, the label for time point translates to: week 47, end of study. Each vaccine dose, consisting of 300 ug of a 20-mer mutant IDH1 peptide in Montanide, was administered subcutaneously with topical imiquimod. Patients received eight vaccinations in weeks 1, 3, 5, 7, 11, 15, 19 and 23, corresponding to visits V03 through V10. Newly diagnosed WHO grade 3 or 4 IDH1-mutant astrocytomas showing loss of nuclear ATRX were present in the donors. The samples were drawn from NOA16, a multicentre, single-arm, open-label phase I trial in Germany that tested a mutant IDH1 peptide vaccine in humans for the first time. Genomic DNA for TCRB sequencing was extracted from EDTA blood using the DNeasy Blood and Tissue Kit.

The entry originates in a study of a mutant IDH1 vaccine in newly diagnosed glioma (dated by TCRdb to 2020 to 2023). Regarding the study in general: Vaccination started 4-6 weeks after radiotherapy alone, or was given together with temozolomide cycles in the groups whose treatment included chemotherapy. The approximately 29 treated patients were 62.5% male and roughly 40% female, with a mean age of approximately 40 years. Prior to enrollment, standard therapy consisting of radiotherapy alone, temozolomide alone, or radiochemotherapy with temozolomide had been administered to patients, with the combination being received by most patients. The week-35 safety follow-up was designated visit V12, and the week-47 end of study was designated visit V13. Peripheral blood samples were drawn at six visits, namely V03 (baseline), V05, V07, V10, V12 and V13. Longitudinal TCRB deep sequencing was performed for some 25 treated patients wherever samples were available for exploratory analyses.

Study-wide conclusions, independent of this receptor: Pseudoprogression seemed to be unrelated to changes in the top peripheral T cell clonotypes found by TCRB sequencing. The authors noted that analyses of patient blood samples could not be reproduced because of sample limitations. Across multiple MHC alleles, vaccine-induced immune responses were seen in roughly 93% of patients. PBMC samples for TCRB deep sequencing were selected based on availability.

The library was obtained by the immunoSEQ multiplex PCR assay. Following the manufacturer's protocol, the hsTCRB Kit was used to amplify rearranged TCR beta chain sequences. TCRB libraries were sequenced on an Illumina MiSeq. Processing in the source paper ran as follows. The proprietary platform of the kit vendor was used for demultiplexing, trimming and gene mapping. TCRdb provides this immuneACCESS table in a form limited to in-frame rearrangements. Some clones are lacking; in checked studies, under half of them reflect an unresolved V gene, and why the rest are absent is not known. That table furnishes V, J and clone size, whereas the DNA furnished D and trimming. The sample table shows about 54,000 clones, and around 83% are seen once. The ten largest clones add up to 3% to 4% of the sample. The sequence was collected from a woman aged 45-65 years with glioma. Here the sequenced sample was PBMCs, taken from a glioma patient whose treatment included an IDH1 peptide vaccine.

The nucleotide sequence is given as TGTGCCAGCAGCGCACACCCTCCCCAGGGGGGCTCTGGAAACACCATATATTTT. Its amino acids are CASSAHPPQGGSGNTIYF. The sequence is built from TRBV9 and TRBJ1-3, with 7 central nucleotides matching TRBD1. The CDR3 sequence holds 18 residues, the cysteine and phenylalanine included. Only the CDR3 DNA stays, 54 bases, in frame from base 1. Relative to germline, V is missing 3 bases and J is missing 0 bases, with 12 bases of the junction outside any gene match. From a lookup of the germline V gene, CDR1 and CDR2 are SGDLS and YYNGEE.